Listed here are 18 T cell receptor beta chains from one sample, sequenced in a study of blood T cell repertoires in COVID-19. Produced via immunoSEQ multiplex PCR; TCRdb's table is partial and in-frame only. The sample comprises about 270,000 clones, approximately 86% of which are singletons, and approximately 14% rests with the top ten. Sequencing input: peripheral blood. These receptors all come from a woman in her sixties or seventies with COVID-19, enrolled during active disease.

The chain carries TRBV6-1 and TRBJ1-2; D might be TRBD1 (5 bases). V lost 1 base to trimming and J lost 2 bases, with 14 bases between them. Germline V gives CDR1 MNHNS, CDR2 SASEGT. The CDR3 runs to 16 residues. The CDR3 DNA reads as TGTGCCAGCAGTGAAGTCGGGAAGGGGAGGAACTATGGCTACACCTTC. This codes for CASSEVGKGRNYGYTF.

The chain uses TRBV6-1 and TRBJ2-1, with 9 nucleotides matching TRBD2. The CDR3 contains 15 residues. Germline V lookup: CDR1 MNHNS, CDR2 SASEGT. The J segment lost 3 bases and the V segment lost 2 bases, leaving 2 bases of the junction unmatched. CDR3: CASSESSGGYNEQFF. In nucleotides, the CDR3 is TGTGCCAGCAGTGAAAGTAGCGGGGGCTACAATGAGCAGTTCTTC.

This rearrangement joins TRBV9 to TRBJ1-1, with 7 bases that match TRBD1. V lost 1 base, J lost 2 bases, and 8 bases stayed unmatched. Germline lookup yields CDR1 SGDLS and CDR2 YYNGEE. The CDR3 sequence is 16 residues long. The CDR3 DNA is TGTGCCAGCAGCGTATTGGCAGGGGGAAAAAACACTGAAGCTTTCTTT. It yields the protein CASSVLAGGKNTEAFF. Filled out from reference TRBV9 and TRBJ1-1, the complete variable domain reads DSGVTQTPKHLITATGQRVTLRCSPRSGDLSVYWYQQSLDQGLQFLIQYYNGEERAKGNILERFSAQQFPDLHSELNLSSLELGDSALYFCASSVLAGGKNTEAFFGQGTRLTVV.

The chain links TRBV18 to TRBJ1-6; D gene unclear. The CDR3 runs to 17 residues. CDR1 and CDR2 from the germline V gene are KGHSH and LQKENI. Trimming pared 3 bases from V and 7 bases from J, leaving 19 bases between. In DNA form, the CDR3 reads TGTGCCAGCTCACCCAGTTCGGTCAGACTCGGAAATTCACCCCTCCACTTT. Translated: CASSPSSVRLGNSPLHF.

The chain recombines TRBV5-8 with TRBJ2-1; 8 bases are shared with TRBD1. Germline V lookup: CDR1 SGHTS, CDR2 YDEGEE. After removal of 2 bases from V and 8 bases from J, the junction contained 9 bases not matched to a gene. This CDR3 is built from 15 residues. The CDR3 spells CASSFRDRRVDEQFF. The CDR3 DNA follows: TGTGCCAGCAGCTTTAGGGACAGGAGGGTCGATGAGCAGTTCTTC.

This clone was recorded only once. V is TRBV28 and J is TRBJ1-5; 9 nucleotides align to TRBD1. Germline V gives CDR1 MDHEN, CDR2 SYDVKM. The trim removed 4 bases at V and 4 bases at J, leaving 5 bases unmatched. The CDR3 extends over 15 amino acids. The CDR3, as DNA: TGTGCCAGCAGTTCCCGGGACAGGGCAAATCAGCCCCAGCATTTT. It is translated as CASSSRDRANQPQHF.

The chain has TRBV25-1 and TRBJ2-3; TRBD2 matches 12 bases. J lost 2 bases, V lost 4 bases, and 4 bases had no gene match. CDR1 MGHDK and CDR2 SYGVNS come from the germline V gene. The CDR3 has 16 amino acids. The CDR3 here is CASSVPSGGDTDTQYF. The CDR3 region has the DNA TGTGCCAGCAGTGTCCCTAGCGGGGGGGACACAGATACGCAGTATTTT.

The V call is TRBV5-4, the J call TRBJ1-2; no reliable D call. This CDR3 comprises 11 residues. The V and J ends lost 4 bases and 2 bases respectively, with 3 bases between them. CDR1 and CDR2 from the germline V gene are SGHNT and YYREEE (reference sequence). The DNA of the CDR3 is TGTGCCAGCAGCGCGAACTATGGCTACACCTTC. This gives the protein CASSANYGYTF.

The chain links TRBV7-9 to TRBJ2-3; 9 bases align to TRBD2. The CDR3 runs 14 residues. Germline lookup yields CDR1 SEHNR and CDR2 FQNEAQ (reference sequence). The junction had 6 bases not matched to a gene; V was cut back by 5 bases and J by 6 bases. The CDR3 here is CASSEGLAADTQYF. The CDR3 DNA sequence: TGTGCCAGCAGCGAGGGACTAGCTGCTGATACGCAGTATTTT.

The chain couples TRBV11-2 to TRBJ1-5; D is possibly TRBD1 (6 bases). The germline V gene has CDR1 SGHAT and CDR2 FQNNGV. Trimming cost V 2 bases and J 6 bases, with 8 bases left between them. The CDR3 sequence is 13 residues long. CDR3 sequence reads: CASSLQGSQPQHF. As DNA, the CDR3 is TGTGCCAGCAGCTTACAGGGGAGTCAGCCCCAGCATTTT. Full variable domain (outside the CDR3, taken from reference TRBV11-2 and TRBJ1-5): EAGVAQSPRYKIIEKRQSVAFWCNPISGHATLYWYQQILGQGPKLLIQFQNNGVVDDSQLPKDRFSAERLKGVDSTLKIQPAKLEDSAVYLCASSLQGSQPQHFGDGTRLSIL.

This clone was seen only once. The chain recombines TRBV6-5 with TRBJ1-1, with D maybe TRBD1 (6 bases). The CDR3 has 14 residues. The V end lost 6 bases, the J end lost 10 bases, and 21 bases lay between the germline ends. The germline V gene has CDR1 MNHEY and CDR2 SVGAGI. CDR3 bases: TGTGCCAGCAGGAGGCTGGGGGGGGCAGGAAGAGCTTTCTTT. Translated: CASRRLGGAGRAFF.

The CDR3 loop reads CASSQDWRREGNYGYTF. The DNA for the CDR3 is TGCGCCAGCAGCCAAGATTGGAGGAGGGAGGGGAACTATGGCTACACCTTC. The chain joins TRBV4-1 to TRBJ1-2, with D possibly being TRBD1 (5 bases). Trimming took off 0 bases at V and 2 bases at J, with 16 bases between the two ends. Per germline, CDR1 MGHRA and CDR2 YSYEKL. The CDR3 is made up of 17 amino acids.

The genes are TRBV9 and TRBJ1-3; D is perhaps TRBD1 (5 bases). From germline, CDR1 is SGDLS and CDR2 YYNGEE. This CDR3 has 13 residues. Trimming removed 6 bases at V and 8 bases at J, with 15 bases between. CDR3 region: CASTPAGGDTIYF. In DNA form, the CDR3 reads TGTGCCAGCACCCCTGCGGGGGGGGACACCATATATTTT. The whole variable domain, filled in from reference TRBV9 and TRBJ1-3, reads DSGVTQTPKHLITATGQRVTLRCSPRSGDLSVYWYQQSLDQGLQFLIQYYNGEERAKGNILERFSAQQFPDLHSELNLSSLELGDSALYFCASTPAGGDTIYFGEGSWLTVV.

The chain recombines TRBV4-3 with TRBJ2-2; no definite D call. With 0 bases removed from V and 0 bases from J, the gap between germline ends came to 11 bases. The CDR3 extends over 17 amino acids. The germline V gene encodes CDR1 LGHNA and CDR2 YSLEER. CDR3 sequence: CASSQDRVAANTGELFF. The CDR3 DNA reads as TGCGCCAGCAGCCAAGATCGGGTTGCGGCGAACACCGGGGAGCTGTTTTTT.

CDR3 in amino acids: CAISETRTGGGTDTQYF. The CDR3 DNA sequence: TGTGCCATCAGTGAGACCAGGACAGGGGGTGGCACAGATACGCAGTATTTT. V usage is TRBV10-3 and J usage is TRBJ2-3; 10 bases match TRBD1. The CDR3 runs 17 residues. V lost 2 bases and J lost 1; bases outside the gene matches: 6. Germline V gene data show CDR1 as ENHRY and CDR2 as SYGVKD.

The chain links TRBV7-2 to TRBJ2-3, with a tentative D call TRBD1 (6 bases). Germline CDR1 and CDR2: SGHTA and FQGNSA. V shed 5 bases and J shed 8 bases, with 11 bases lying between them. The CDR3 sequence is 12 residues long. As DNA, the CDR3 is TGTGCCAGCAGCCCGCAACAGGGTACGCAGTATTTT. It encodes CASSPQQGTQYF.

The chain has TRBV5-8 and TRBJ1-5; the match to TRBD1 covers 9 bases. V shed 4 bases and J 5 bases; nucleotides not matched to a gene: 7. Germline-derived CDR1 and CDR2 are SGHTS and YDEGEE. The CDR3 has 15 residues. The chain's CDR3 is CASSTGQGTHQPQHF. CDR3 sequence (DNA): TGTGCCAGCAGCACCGGACAGGGGACACATCAGCCCCAGCATTTT.

The rearrangement uses TRBV30 and TRBJ2-5, with 8 bases matching TRBD2. V shed 1 base, J shed 4 bases, and the junction held 11 bases outside the gene matches. This CDR3 contains 16 residues. The germline V gene encodes CDR1 GTSNPN and CDR2 SVGIG (reference sequence). Written as DNA, the CDR3 is TGTGCCTGGAGTGCAGCCACTAGCGGAGGGGGAGAGACCCAGTACTTC. Protein sequence: CAWSAATSGGGETQYF.